Below are 15 T cell receptor beta chains sequenced from a single sample in a study of cytomegalovirus exposure and HLA in healthy donors (dated by TCRdb to 2015 to 2018). The library relied on the immunoSEQ multiplex PCR assay. The multiplex PCR relied on a mix of 60 forward primers for TCR Vbeta segments and 13 reverse primers for TCR Jbeta segments. What TCRdb holds here is the immuneACCESS table cut down to in-frame rearrangements. Part of the clones is not present; checked against another copy, under half of the missing clones reflect an unresolved V gene, and the others are unexplained. Here the sample has some 130,000 clones; roughly 80% occur a single time. In total, the top ten clones hold roughly 4% of the sample. The sequencing sample was made of PBMCs. The receptor source for this set is a woman aged 40-49 years in good health and CMV-seronegative.

This chain connects TRBV7-2 to TRBJ2-3, with 7 nucleotides matching TRBD2. V lost 5 bases and J lost 1; bases outside the gene matches: 9. In germline, CDR1 is SGHTA, CDR2 FQGNSA. The CDR3 is 16 residues long. CDR3 DNA: TGTGCCAGCAGCCCCTTGGGAAGCGGGGGCACAGATACGCAGTATTTT. Encoded protein: CASSPLGSGGTDTQYF.

This clone was counted a few times. V gene TRBV5-1 combines with J gene TRBJ2-7; the match to TRBD2 covers 13 bases. V dropped 4 bases and J dropped 7; count of bases not matched to a gene: 11. This CDR3 has 16 amino acids. CDR1 is SGHRS, CDR2 YFSETQ, per germline. CDR3 amino acids: CASSAGLAGDIGEQYF. The CDR3 DNA is TGCGCCAGCAGCGCCGGACTAGCGGGGGACATCGGTGAGCAGTACTTC.

This chain links TRBV7-9 with TRBJ2-3; 11 bases are a match to TRBD2. V shed 3 bases and J 1 base; nucleotides not matched to a gene: 3. Germline V gene lookup returns CDR1 SEHNR and CDR2 FQNEAQ (reference sequence). CDR3 size: 16 residues. The CDR3 is CASSLLAGGRTDTQYF. In nucleotides, the CDR3 is TGTGCCAGCAGCTTGTTAGCGGGGGGGCGCACAGATACGCAGTATTTT.

V gene TRBV5-6 combines with J gene TRBJ2-2, with unresolved D. With 4 bases removed from V and 0 bases from J, the gap between germline ends came to 7 bases. CDR1 and CDR2 from the germline V gene are SGHDT and YYEEEE. This CDR3 comprises 14 residues. In DNA form, the CDR3 reads TGTGCCAGCAGCCCAGACTCGAACACCGGGGAGCTGTTTTTT. Its translation is CASSPDSNTGELFF.

The chain has TRBV28 and TRBJ2-7; the D is unclear. The CDR3 has 11 residues. V gave up 5 bases and J gave up 2 bases, with 4 bases separating them. Germline V CDR1 and CDR2: MDHEN, SYDVKM. The chain's CDR3 is CASSPAYEQYF. The DNA of the CDR3 is TGTGCCAGCAGTCCGGCCTACGAGCAGTACTTC.

This chain uses TRBV10-3 with TRBJ2-7; a weak D match, TRBD1 (6 bases). CDR3 length: 12 amino acids. With 6 bases removed from V and 1 base from J, the gap between germline ends came to 7 bases. Looked up from germline, CDR1 is ENHRY and CDR2 is SYGVKD. CDR3 nucleotide sequence: TGTGCCATCAGGACAGGATCCTACGAGCAGTACTTC. It is translated as CAIRTGSYEQYF.

A few counts support this clone. As DNA, the CDR3 is TGTGCCAGCTCACAGAATCCACAGGGAATGGGTACAGATACGCAGTATTTT. Encoded protein: CASSQNPQGMGTDTQYF. The chain recombines TRBV18 with TRBJ2-3, with D possibly matching TRBD1 (6 bases). V was shortened by 4 bases and J by 3 bases, with 20 bases between the two germline ends. The CDR3 is 17 amino acids. From germline, CDR1 is KGHSH and CDR2 LQKENI.

This clone showed up just once. This sequence joins TRBV5-5 and TRBJ1-4; D not certain. Trimming pared 1 base from V and 5 bases from J, leaving 6 bases between. Germline V CDR1 and CDR2: SGHKS, YYEKEE (reference sequence). The CDR3 length is 13 residues. The CDR3 reads CASSLQENEKLFF. CDR3 DNA: TGTGCCAGCAGCTTGCAGGAAAATGAAAAACTGTTTTTT. The full variable domain, its missing parts supplied by reference TRBV5-5 and TRBJ1-4, is DAGVTQSPTHLIKTRGQQVTLRCSPISGHKSVSWYQQVLGQGPQFIFQYYEKEERGRGNFPDRFSARQFPNYSSELNVNALLLGDSALYLCASSLQENEKLFFGSGTQLSVL.

The V call is TRBV15, the J call TRBJ2-1, with D hard to call. The CDR3 spans 15 residues. The germline CDR1 and CDR2 sequences are LNHNV and YYDKDF (reference sequence). Trimming took 0 bases from V and 4 from J, leaving 10 bases between them. The CDR3 spells CATSRDPTEYNEQFF. As DNA, the CDR3 is TGTGCCACCAGCAGAGATCCCACCGAGTACAATGAGCAGTTCTTC.

The V gene is TRBV10-3, the J gene TRBJ2-1; TRBD2 aligns across 8 bases. CDR3 length: 14 amino acids. With 10 bases clipped from V and 3 bases from J, the junction kept 8 bases outside the gene matches. The germline gives CDR1 ENHRY, CDR2 SYGVKD. The CDR3 DNA reads TGTGCCAGCAAACTAGCGGACATCTACAATGAGCAGTTCTTC. It codes for CASKLADIYNEQFF.

This clone was seen once. The gene calls are TRBV2 and TRBJ2-5, with 7 positions matching TRBD1. Germline loops: CDR1 SNHLY, CDR2 FYNNEI. V shed 11 bases and J 5 bases; nucleotides not matched to a gene: 14. CDR3 length: 14 residues. The CDR3 loop reads CAYKKGAMTETQYF. The CDR3, as DNA: TGTGCCTATAAAAAGGGGGCGATGACGGAGACCCAGTACTTC.

The CDR3 region has the DNA TGTGCCAGTTTAGAGGACAGGGCCTCCTACGAGCAGTACTTC. Encoded protein: CASLEDRASYEQYF. The chain is built from TRBV28 and TRBJ2-7; the match to TRBD1 covers 8 bases. J gave up 0 bases and V 9 bases, and 7 bases lay outside the gene matches. Germline V gene data show CDR1 as MDHEN and CDR2 as SYDVKM. This CDR3 is built from 14 residues.

The chain recombines TRBV9 with TRBJ2-3; 7 bases map to TRBD2. This CDR3 has 15 amino acids. From germline, CDR1 is SGDLS and CDR2 YYNGEE. V trimming: 0 bases; J trimming: 1 base; junction bases outside the gene matches: 2. CDR3 DNA sequence: TGTGCCAGCAGCGTAGCGGCGGGAGGCACAGATACGCAGTATTTT. This gives the protein CASSVAAGGTDTQYF. Using reference TRBV9 and TRBJ2-3 for the parts outside the CDR3, the full variable domain is DSGVTQTPKHLITATGQRVTLRCSPRSGDLSVYWYQQSLDQGLQFLIQYYNGEERAKGNILERFSAQQFPDLHSELNLSSLELGDSALYFCASSVAAGGTDTQYFGPGTRLTVL.

This chain uses TRBV10-3 with TRBJ2-1, with 9 bases fitting TRBD2. This CDR3 contains 18 residues. V dropped 4 bases and J dropped 5; count of bases not matched to a gene: 15. Looked up from germline, CDR1 is ENHRY and CDR2 is SYGVKD. The CDR3 DNA reads as TGTGCCATCAGTGGATATGGTACGGCTAGCGGGAACCACAATGAGCAGTTCTTC. It translates to CAISGYGTASGNHNEQFF.

The chain employs TRBV7-2 and TRBJ2-1, with 10 bases lining up with TRBD1. Losses at the gene ends were 7 bases for V and 5 bases for J; bases not matched to a gene: 8. Germline CDR1 reads SGHTA; CDR2 reads FQGNSA. The CDR3 consists of 15 residues. The DNA for the CDR3 is TGTGCCAGCACCGGGACAGGGGATGAACACAATGAGCAGTTCTTC. This codes for CASTGTGDEHNEQFF. The full variable domain, completed using reference TRBV7-2 and TRBJ2-1, is GAGVSQSPSNKVTEKGKDVELRCDPISGHTALYWYRQSLGQGLEFLIYFQGNSAPDKSGLPSDRFSAERTGGSVSTLTIQRTQQEDSAVYLCASTGTGDEHNEQFFGPGTRLTVL.